Presented here are 10 T cell receptor beta chains from one specimen sequenced in a study of T cells in Graves' hyperthyroidism and ophthalmopathy. There were TCR beta CDR3 regions amplified from RNA transcripts. Initially, a first-round RT-PCR of the TCR CDR3 employed the HTBI primer set. MiXCR was run by TCRdb on the multiplex PCR reads, yielding one entry per CDR3 protein. The table shows around 570,000 distinct CDR3 sequences, with just under 20% occurring only once. The sample comprised blood. The receptor source for this set is a man aged 40-55 years with Graves' ophthalmopathy.

On this clonotype: A junction boundary mismatches the germline segment, possibly from a read error. The chain carries TRBV7-9 and TRBJ1-4; no clear D gene. There are 14 residues in the CDR3. CDR1 and CDR2 from the germline V gene are SEHNR and FQNEAQ (reference sequence). CDR3 sequence (DNA): TGTGCCAGCAGCTTAGAGGTGACTAATGGAAAACTGTTTTTT. Amino acids: CASSLEVTNGKLFF.

V usage is TRBV7-6 and J usage is TRBJ2-2; 7 bases are a match to TRBD2. There are 17 residues in the CDR3. With V trimmed by 5 bases and J by 1 base, 10 bases remained unmatched. Germline V gives CDR1 SGHVS, CDR2 FNYEAQ. This chain's CDR3 is CASSPYQSGVNTGELFF. The DNA for the CDR3 is TGTGCCAGCAGCCCCTATCAGAGCGGGGTGAACACCGGGGAGCTGTTTTTT.

This clonotype has ten or more counts. This chain uses TRBV7-2 with TRBJ2-7; 10 positions agree with TRBD1. V shed 6 bases and J 7 bases; nucleotides not matched to a gene: 15. Germline V lookup: CDR1 SGHTA, CDR2 FQGNSA. This CDR3 has 16 amino acids. The CDR3 region has the DNA TGTGCCAGCAGTAAAAGAGCTGGGACAGGGGCGCGGGAGCAGTACTTC. Protein: CASSKRAGTGAREQYF.

This clonotype was recorded a few times. J is TRBJ1-6 and V is TRBV12-3 or TRBV12-4, with D perhaps matching TRBD1 (5 bases). Trimming took off 2 bases at V and 7 bases at J, with 6 bases between the two ends. The CDR3 spans 13 residues. The CDR3 protein is CASSLQGNSPLHF. In DNA form, the CDR3 reads TGTGCCAGCAGTTTACAGGGAAATTCACCCCTCCACTTT.

The V call is TRBV6-1, the J call TRBJ2-7; 8 nucleotides agree with TRBD1. This CDR3 has 13 residues. Unmatched junction bases numbered 4, after V lost 5 bases and J lost 4 bases. From germline, CDR1 is MNHNS and CDR2 SASEGT. As DNA, the CDR3 is TGTGCCAGCAGTATGGACAGGGAATACGAGCAGTACTTC. Its protein product is CASSMDREYEQYF.

This clonotype occurred a few times. V is TRBV30 and J is TRBJ1-1, with D possibly being TRBD1 (6 bases). The CDR3 has 14 residues. The V and J ends lost 0 bases and 5 bases respectively, with 13 bases between them. From germline, CDR1 is GTSNPN and CDR2 SVGIG (reference sequence). As DNA, the CDR3 is TGTGCCTGGAGTGTACAAACAGGGCGGACTGAAGCTTTCTTT. It specifies CAWSVQTGRTEAFF.

The chain couples TRBV28 to TRBJ1-3; D gene uncertain. Between the trimmed V and J ends, which lost 3 bases and 3 bases, there was a span of 9 bases. This CDR3 spans 14 amino acids. Germline values: CDR1 MDHEN, CDR2 SYDVKM. CDR3 sequence reads: CASSFSRIGNTIYF. CDR3 nucleotide sequence: TGTGCCAGCAGTTTCAGTAGGATTGGAAACACCATATATTTT. The entire variable domain, with the rest obtained from reference TRBV28 and TRBJ1-3, is as follows: DVKVTQSSRYLVKRTGEKVFLECVQDMDHENMFWYRQDPGLGLRLIYFSYDVKMKEKGDIPEGYSVSREKKERFSLILESASTNQTSMYLCASSFSRIGNTIYFGEGSWLTVV.

The table lists this clonotype with many counts. V gene TRBV5-1 combines with J gene TRBJ2-3, with D possibly TRBD1 on 6 matching bases. From germline, CDR1 is SGHRS and CDR2 YFSETQ. V dropped 3 bases and J dropped 0 bases, with 8 bases sitting between them. This CDR3 has 14 amino acids. CDR3 nucleotides: TGCGCCAGCAGCTCTGGACAGAGCACAGATACGCAGTATTTT. Translated, it gives CASSSGQSTDTQYF. Drawing the rest from reference TRBV5-1 and TRBJ2-3, the complete variable domain is KAGVTQTPRYLIKTRGQQVTLSCSPISGHRSVSWYQQTPGQGLQFLFEYFSETQRNKGNFPGRFSGRQFSNSRSEMNVSTLELGDSALYLCASSSGQSTDTQYFGPGTRLTVL.

The chain couples TRBV11-2 to TRBJ2-1; D unclear. Germline CDR1 is SGHAT and CDR2 is FQNNGV. The CDR3 totals 13 residues. Trimming left V 3 bases short and J 5 bases short, with 8 bases between. CDR3 in DNA: TGTGCCAGCAGCTTCTGGACCGACAATGAGCAGTTCTTC. The encoded protein is CASSFWTDNEQFF. Full variable domain (outside the CDR3, taken from reference TRBV11-2 and TRBJ2-1): EAGVAQSPRYKIIEKRQSVAFWCNPISGHATLYWYQQILGQGPKLLIQFQNNGVVDDSQLPKDRFSAERLKGVDSTLKIQPAKLEDSAVYLCASSFWTDNEQFFGPGTRLTVL.

V is TRBV7-8 and J is TRBJ2-6; 8 bases are shared with TRBD2. Trimming removed 2 bases from V and 0 bases from J; junction bases left unmatched: 3. The germline V gene has CDR1 SGHVS and CDR2 FQNEAQ. The CDR3 contains 17 residues. The CDR3 DNA reads as TGTGCCAGCAGCTTAATAGCGGGGAACTCTGGGGCCAACGTCCTGACTTTC. Residues: CASSLIAGNSGANVLTF.